This TCR beta chain was profiled in a study of shared clonotypes between healthy human individuals. Overall study context: Used for every donor were three CD4 naive, three CD4 memory, two CD8 naive and one CD8 memory plate.

This table comes from immunoSEQ multiplex PCR, and its TCRdb copy is limited to in-frame clones, with some not included. This sample has 950,000 to 1,200,000 clones, with about 80% found just once. Sequencing was carried out using memory CD4+ T cells from PBMCs. The sample's subset: CD45RA-negative fraction. This TCR derives from a man between 18 and 29 years old in good health. Some clones in this sample may be carry-over from other donors' samples.

This CDR3 is CASSQNPDRGSNYGYTF. The DNA for the CDR3 is TGCGCCAGCAGCCAAAACCCGGACAGGGGATCTAACTATGGCTACACCTTC. This chain joins TRBV4-1 and TRBJ1-2; 9 positions match TRBD1. Trimming cost V 2 bases and J 0 bases; bases outside gene matches: 7. This CDR3 is built from 17 residues. From germline, CDR1 is MGHRA and CDR2 YSYEKL.